This paragraph reports one TCR beta chain. Germline lookup yields CDR1 SGHAT and CDR2 FQNNGV. The CDR3 has 13 residues. Deletions cut 2 bases from V and 6 bases from J, with 11 bases between. The sample comes from a study of cytomegalovirus exposure and HLA in healthy donors. 60 Vbeta and 13 Jbeta primers were used in PCR. Some clones are missing from TCRdb's copy, which holds only in-frame ones; the method was immunoSEQ multiplex PCR. The profile shows around 99,000 clones, around 77% of them singletons. The chain joins TRBV11-2 to TRBJ2-7; possibly TRBD2 for D (5 bases). Sequenced: PBMCs. The TCR comes from a male donor in good health and CMV-seronegative. The CDR3 coding sequence is TGTGCCAGCAGCTTATGGAGACGGGGCGAGCAGTACTTC. It translates to CASSLWRRGEQYF.